This entry lists 27 T cell receptor beta chains sequenced from one sample in a study of T cell responses to AZD1222 COVID-19 vaccine. The assay was immunoSEQ multiplex PCR, and TCRdb's table has in-frame clones only and misses some. The sample lists about 97,000 clones, about 90% occurring once. Here the sequenced sample was peripheral blood, taken on day 0 of AZD1222 vaccination. The receptors shown here come from an adult in good health.

The J gene is TRBJ1-5, the V gene TRBV12-1. TRBV12-1 is a documented pseudogene. CDR3 length equals 18 residues. The CDR3 loop is CASSWGGSWARQFQPQHF. DNA of the CDR3: TGTGCCAGCAGCTGGGGGGGGAGTTGGGCCCGGCAATTTCAGCCCCAGCATTTT.

The rearrangement joins TRBV3-1 (or the pseudogene TRBV3-2) to TRBJ1-1; unclear D gene. Trimming pared 2 bases from V and 2 bases from J, leaving 6 bases between. The germline V gene has CDR1 LGHDT and CDR2 YNNKEL (reference sequence). The CDR3 spans 13 residues. DNA of the CDR3: TGTGCCAGCAGCCAAAACGGAAACACTGAAGCTTTCTTT. Its translation is CASSQNGNTEAFF.

This clone has only a few counts. The rearrangement links TRBV24-1 to TRBJ1-5, with TRBD1 matching over 7 bases. Germline CDR1 and CDR2: KGHDR and SFDVKD. V was pared by 7 bases and J by 0 bases, with 8 bases of the junction left unmatched. The CDR3 has 16 amino acids. The CDR3 loop reads CATRPRGPRSNQPQHF. The CDR3 DNA reads as TGTGCCACCAGGCCTAGGGGGCCCCGTAGCAATCAGCCCCAGCATTTT.

The V and J genes are TRBV7-8 and TRBJ1-5, with a tentative D call TRBD1 (6 bases). The CDR3 is 17 amino acids. V was clipped by 1 base and J by 3 bases, with 16 bases between them. Germline V gives CDR1 SGHVS, CDR2 FQNEAQ. This chain's CDR3 is CASSLEDRSYFNQPQHF. The DNA for the CDR3 is TGTGCCAGCAGCTTAGAAGACAGGAGTTATTTCAATCAGCCCCAGCATTTT.

The chain couples TRBV6-5 to TRBJ1-1; D unresolved. Germline CDR1 MNHEY, CDR2 SVGAGI. The length of the CDR3 is 14 residues. The V end lost 6 bases, the J end lost 5 bases, and 16 bases lay between the germline ends. This CDR3 reads CASSQNLGRTEAFF. CDR3 bases: TGTGCCAGCAGCCAAAACCTAGGACGTACTGAAGCTTTCTTT.

The chain's CDR3 is CASSLSPDRGNQPQHF. In DNA, the CDR3 is TGTGCCAGCAGTTTATCCCCGGACAGGGGGAATCAGCCCCAGCATTTT. J is TRBJ1-5 and V is TRBV27, with 10 bases aligning to TRBD1. Germline CDR1 MNHEY, CDR2 SMNVEV (reference sequence). After removal of 0 bases from V and 4 bases from J, the junction contained 3 bases not matched to a gene. The CDR3 has 16 residues.

The chain couples TRBV4-1 to TRBJ1-5; 7 positions match TRBD1. The junction had 17 bases not matched to a gene; V was cut back by 4 bases and J by 11 bases. The CDR3 has 16 residues. From germline, CDR1 is MGHRA and CDR2 YSYEKL. The CDR3 here is CASSPQTGSLGSAQHF. DNA of the CDR3: TGCGCCAGCAGCCCTCAGACAGGGAGTCTGGGTTCGGCCCAGCATTTT.

This clone was picked up one time. Other DNA sequences of this sample code for an identical CDR3. This rearrangement joins TRBV5-1 to TRBJ2-7; D is perhaps TRBD1 (6 bases). The germline gives CDR1 SGHRS, CDR2 YFSETQ. With 7 bases removed from V and 2 bases from J, the gap between germline ends came to 13 bases. CDR3 length: 13 residues. The CDR3 is CASGQTGTYEQYF. The CDR3 DNA follows: TGCGCCAGCGGACAGACGGGGACCTACGAGCAGTACTTC.

This clone was counted once. The chain employs TRBV6-2 or TRBV6-3 and TRBJ1-5; D remains ambiguous. The germline CDR1 and CDR2 sequences are MNHEY and SVGEGT. V shed 2 bases and J shed 3 bases, with 8 bases lying between them. This CDR3 spans 14 amino acids. This CDR3 reads CASSYMFFNQPQHF. The CDR3 bases are TGTGCCAGCAGTTACATGTTTTTCAATCAGCCCCAGCATTTT.

V and J are TRBV3-1 (or the pseudogene TRBV3-2) and TRBJ2-3; D remains ambiguous. V lost 0 bases and J lost 7, with 8 bases in between. This CDR3 region has 13 residues. CDR1 LGHDT and CDR2 YNNKEL come from the germline V gene (reference sequence). DNA of the CDR3: TGTGCCAGCAGCCAAGAGGGGTCTCATACGCAGTATTTT. It translates to CASSQEGSHTQYF.

The chain has TRBV9 and TRBJ1-6, with 9 bases aligning to TRBD1. The J segment lost 15 bases and the V segment lost 6 bases, leaving 13 bases of the junction unmatched. The CDR3 consists of 14 residues. Germline CDR1 reads SGDLS; CDR2 reads YYNGEE. The CDR3 DNA reads as TGTGCCAGCAATCTCGGACAGGGGACCGATCTCCTCCACTTT. This gives the protein CASNLGQGTDLLHF.

The V gene is TRBV30, the J gene TRBJ2-7; unclear D gene. V dropped 7 bases and J dropped 2 bases, with 9 bases sitting between them. This CDR3 is 11 amino acids long. The germline V gene encodes CDR1 GTSNPN and CDR2 SVGIG (reference sequence). CDR3: CAFSLAYEQYF. For the CDR3, the DNA is TGTGCCTTTTCCCTGGCCTACGAGCAGTACTTC.

This clone occurred once. The chain carries TRBV30 and TRBJ1-3; D is uncertain. The germline gives CDR1 GTSNPN, CDR2 SVGIG (reference sequence). This CDR3 spans 14 amino acids. Trimming left V 2 bases short and J 2 bases short, with 10 bases between. This CDR3 reads CAWSRAGTGNTIYF. The CDR3 nucleotides are TGTGCCTGGAGTCGTGCGGGCACTGGAAACACCATATATTTT.

The rearrangement links TRBV5-1 to TRBJ1-1; TRBD1 matches 7 bases. The CDR3 sequence is 15 residues long. The germline CDR1 and CDR2 sequences are SGHRS and YFSETQ. V shed 0 bases, J shed 1 base, and the junction held 3 bases outside the gene matches. CDR3 sequence reads: CASSLVTGPNTEAFF. The CDR3 nucleotides read TGCGCCAGCAGCTTGGTGACAGGGCCGAACACTGAAGCTTTCTTT.

The genes are TRBV2 and TRBJ1-2; 10 bases are a match to TRBD1. The CDR3 has 14 residues. Germline CDR1 reads SNHLY; CDR2 reads FYNNEI. V shed 7 bases and J 4 bases; nucleotides not matched to a gene: 6. CDR3 region: CASTRDRGPYGYTF. For the CDR3, the DNA is TGTGCCAGCACCCGGGACAGGGGTCCCTATGGCTACACCTTC.

The chain employs TRBV6-4 and TRBJ1-1; weak D call: TRBD1 (5 bases). The CDR3 totals 13 residues. Germline loops: CDR1 MRHNA, CDR2 SNTAGT. Trimming took 6 bases from V and 2 from J, leaving 10 bases between them. Here the CDR3 DNA reads TGTGCCAGCAGAAAGACAGAAAACACTGAAGCTTTCTTT. Translation: CASRKTENTEAFF.

The chain carries TRBV11-3 and TRBJ2-1; a weak D match, TRBD2 (6 bases). The V gene lost 5 bases and the J gene lost 7 bases, with 21 bases spanning the gap. Germline CDR1 SGHNT, CDR2 YENEEA. The CDR3 contains 16 residues. The chain's CDR3 is CASSPQLGEASNEQFF. In DNA form, the CDR3 reads TGTGCCAGCAGCCCCCAGCTGGGGGAGGCGTCGAATGAGCAGTTCTTC.

The chain combines TRBV7-9 with TRBJ2-3; D perhaps matches TRBD2 (5 bases). V lost 7 bases and J 1 base, leaving 18 bases between the germline ends. This CDR3 is built from 16 residues. Germline loops: CDR1 SEHNR, CDR2 FQNEAQ (reference sequence). The CDR3 reads CASNGRGPSGTDTQYF. CDR3 coding DNA: TGTGCCAGCAACGGAAGAGGGCCGTCGGGCACAGATACGCAGTATTTT.

This clone was detected once. CDR3 DNA sequence: TGTGCCAGCAGCGTAGCAGGGACTAATGAAAAACTGTTTTTT. Translated: CASSVAGTNEKLFF. The chain couples TRBV9 to TRBJ1-4; D might be TRBD1 (5 bases). Deletions cut 0 bases from V and 2 bases from J, with 5 bases between. The CDR3 spans 14 residues. CDR1 and CDR2 from the germline V gene are SGDLS and YYNGEE.

This chain connects TRBV30 to TRBJ2-7; the D gene is possibly TRBD2 (6 bases). This CDR3 comprises 15 residues. The V gene's germline CDR1 is GTSNPN and CDR2 SVGIG (reference sequence). Trimming removed 3 bases from V and 0 bases from J, with 15 bases in between. CDR3 region: CAWSERGGPSYEQYF. The CDR3 DNA follows: TGTGCCTGGAGCGAGAGGGGAGGACCCTCCTACGAGCAGTACTTC.

The chain uses TRBV15 and TRBJ1-2; 8 nucleotides line up with TRBD1. Germline trimming cut 2 bases from V and 8 bases from J; bases unmatched to any gene: 7. CDR3 length: 14 amino acids. The germline V gene encodes CDR1 LNHNV and CDR2 YYDKDF (reference sequence). The CDR3 coding sequence is TGTGCCACCAGCAGAAAGGACAGGGTTATAGGCTACACCTTC. This translates into CATSRKDRVIGYTF.

The V gene is TRBV27, the J gene TRBJ2-7, with unresolved D. Trimming removed 4 bases at V and 2 bases at J, with 15 bases between. The CDR3 length is 15 residues. CDR1 is MNHEY, CDR2 SMNVEV, per germline (reference sequence). The CDR3 region has the DNA TGTGCCAGCAGTTCTCCCGGGCAGGTCCCCTACGAGCAGTACTTC. Translating it yields CASSSPGQVPYEQYF.

The chain couples TRBV11-1 to TRBJ2-1; D is unresolved. CDR3 length equals 15 residues. V lost 2 bases and J 6 bases, leaving 14 bases between the germline ends. Germline V gene sequence: CDR1 SGHAT, CDR2 FQDESV (reference sequence). The DNA for the CDR3 is TGTGCCAGCAGCTTATTAAGGGCTCGAAGCAATGAGCAGTTCTTC. It specifies CASSLLRARSNEQFF.

The rearrangement links TRBV28 to TRBJ1-5; D is uncertain. Trimming left V 4 bases short and J 4 bases short, with 11 bases between. The CDR3 is 14 residues long. Looked up from germline, CDR1 is MDHEN and CDR2 is SYDVKM. This CDR3 is CASSSRGLNQPQHF. The CDR3 region has the DNA TGTGCCAGCAGTTCTCGGGGTCTGAATCAGCCCCAGCATTTT. The variable domain in full, with the rest retrieved from reference TRBV28 and TRBJ1-5, is DVKVTQSSRYLVKRTGEKVFLECVQDMDHENMFWYRQDPGLGLRLIYFSYDVKMKEKGDIPEGYSVSREKKERFSLILESASTNQTSMYLCASSSRGLNQPQHFGDGTRLSIL.

V usage is TRBV11-2 and J usage is TRBJ1-2, with D perhaps TRBD1 (6 bases). Germline CDR1 reads SGHAT; CDR2 reads FQNNGV. The V and J ends lost 1 base and 5 bases respectively, with 11 bases between them. The CDR3 length is 14 residues. The CDR3 bases are TGTGCCAGCAGCTTAGGACAACAGGGATATGGCTACACCTTC. This codes for CASSLGQQGYGYTF.

V gene TRBV28 combines with J gene TRBJ2-1, with a tentative D call TRBD2 (6 bases). This CDR3 spans 15 amino acids. CDR1 is MDHEN, CDR2 SYDVKM, per germline. V was trimmed by 5 bases and J by 2 bases, leaving 13 bases between them. CDR3 amino acids: CASSTPRGAYNEQFF. As DNA, the CDR3 is TGTGCCAGCAGTACCCCCCGCGGGGCCTACAATGAGCAGTTCTTC.

The V gene is TRBV6-5, the J gene TRBJ1-6; weak D call: TRBD1 (6 bases). This CDR3 comprises 16 residues. The V and J ends lost 0 bases and 6 bases respectively, with 12 bases between them. Per the germline V gene, CDR1 is MNHEY and CDR2 is SVGAGI. CDR3 in amino acids: CASSYSVYRANSPLHF. The CDR3 coding sequence is TGTGCCAGCAGTTACTCTGTCTACAGGGCTAATTCACCCCTCCACTTT.